This T cell receptor beta chain is drawn from a study of post-analysis software for immune sequencing data. Study-level points and caveats: The normalized Chao1 diversity of multiple sclerosis patients was significantly lower than that of controls.

As to this clonotype: Its antigen is as yet unknown.

Carried by the TCR beta cDNA libraries were unique molecular identifiers. TCRdb redid the calling of the PCR reads with MiXCR, one entry per CDR3 protein. Of approximately 360,000 distinct CDR3 sequences in the sample, less than 40% were seen once. This sequence was found in a girl between 10 and 17 years old with multiple sclerosis. Sequencing input: blood.

CDR3 DNA: TGTGCCAGCCAAAGGGAGGGACGGCCAACTAATGAAAAACTGTTTTTT. Amino acid sequence: CASQREGRPTNEKLFF. The V gene is TRBV12-3 or TRBV12-4, the J gene TRBJ1-4, with D perhaps TRBD1 (5 bases). Deletions cut 8 bases from V and 0 bases from J, with 16 bases between. The CDR3 has 16 residues.